This T cell receptor (beta chain) was profiled in a study of T cell responses to AZD1222 COVID-19 vaccine. Study-wide results and limits: It was only a handful of AZD1222 recipients who were seropositive at baseline.

Notes on this clone: Its specificity is unknown.

The protocol was immunoSEQ multiplex PCR, while the TCRdb copy is restricted to in-frame clones and leaves out a portion. This table holds some 83,000 clones, about 87% found once. The source material was peripheral blood, sampled on day 0 of AZD1222 vaccination. This sequence originates from an adult in good health.

The DNA for the CDR3 is TGTGCCAGCAGCCAACGGGGGGCGGGTGGCTACACCTTC. Translated: CASSQRGAGGYTF. V gene TRBV3-1 (or the pseudogene TRBV3-2) combines with J gene TRBJ1-2, with a tentative D call TRBD1 (6 bases). Germline V gene sequence: CDR1 LGHDT, CDR2 YNNKEL (reference sequence). The CDR3 is 13 amino acids. The V end was cut by 2 bases, the J end by 7 bases, with 11 bases between.